The present T cell receptor beta chain was sequenced within a study of OX40 agonist ivuxolimab in advanced cancers. Study-level information: Six ivuxolimab dose levels, 0.01 to 10 mg/kg, were given intravenously every 2 weeks. Averaging around 60 years in age, with a range of about 20 to 90, the cohort was around 87% male.

Note on this clone: Antigen specificity is unknown.

Study conclusions and caveats: The CD4+ and CD8+ T cells in the blood had expanded clonally by week 6 at 0.1 to 3.0 mg/kg.

Germline CDR1 is MNHNS and CDR2 is SASEGT. V lost 3 bases to trimming and J lost 1 base, with 5 bases between them. The CDR3 is 13 amino acids. Sequencing used immunoSEQ multiplex PCR; TCRdb keeps in-frame clones, though not all of them. The sample includes about 86,000 clones, roughly 85% seen only once; the top ten take roughly 1.4%. The V and J genes are TRBV6-1 and TRBJ2-3; no firm D call. This sample comprised CD4+ or CD8+ T cells sorted from blood, obtained in a trial of the OX40 agonist ivuxolimab. This clonotype was obtained from an adult with an advanced solid tumor such as melanoma, head and neck, liver or kidney cancer. The CDR3 region has the DNA TGTGCCAGCAGTGAGTCGGGCACAGATACGCAGTATTTT. Protein: CASSESGTDTQYF.